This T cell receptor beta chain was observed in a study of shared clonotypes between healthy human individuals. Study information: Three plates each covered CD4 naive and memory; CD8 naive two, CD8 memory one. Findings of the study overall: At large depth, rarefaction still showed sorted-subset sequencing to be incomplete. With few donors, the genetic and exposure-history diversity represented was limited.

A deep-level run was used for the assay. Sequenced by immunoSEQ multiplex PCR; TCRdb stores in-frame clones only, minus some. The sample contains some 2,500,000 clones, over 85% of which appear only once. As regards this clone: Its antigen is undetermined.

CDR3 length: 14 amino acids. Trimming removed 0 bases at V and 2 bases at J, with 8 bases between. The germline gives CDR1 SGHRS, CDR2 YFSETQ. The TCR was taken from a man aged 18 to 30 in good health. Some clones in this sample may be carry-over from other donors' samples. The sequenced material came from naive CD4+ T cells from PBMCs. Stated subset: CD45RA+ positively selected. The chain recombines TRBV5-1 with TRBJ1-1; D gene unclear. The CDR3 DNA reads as TGCGCCAGCAGCTTGGGAGGGATTAACACTGAAGCTTTCTTT. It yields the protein CASSLGGINTEAFF.